This T cell receptor beta chain was observed in a study of PD-1 blockade in classical Hodgkin lymphoma. Findings and caveats of the study: The origin of the repertoire differences remains undefined, with disease activity or prior therapy as possible causes.

This CDR3 is 13 amino acids long. V lost 4 bases to trimming and J lost 2 bases, with 11 bases between them. CDR1 and CDR2 (germline): SQVTM, ANQGSEA. Described time point: cycle 4 day 1 (C4D1), after 5 to 7 weeks of nivolumab. All trial patients relapsed after autologous stem cell transplantation. CD4+ T cells were purified from thawed PBMCs by magnetic negative selection. This table comes from immunoSEQ multiplex PCR, and its TCRdb copy is limited to in-frame clones, with some not included. The repertoire consists of about 22,000 clones, with approximately 70% occurring once and the leading ten covering around 1.2%. With respect to this clone: The target antigen is unknown.

This TCR was sampled from a human donor with classical Hodgkin lymphoma. V and J are TRBV29-1 and TRBJ2-5; weak D call: TRBD1 (6 bases). The material was CD4+ T cells from blood, obtained before the fourth cycle of nivolumab. CDR3: CSVGGTGQETQYF. The CDR3 bases are TGCAGCGTTGGGGGAACAGGGCAAGAGACCCAGTACTTC.